The present entry profiles one TCR beta chain with its context. Its antigen is as yet unknown. Measured with immunoSEQ multiplex PCR; TCRdb has only the in-frame clones, and not every one. This sample has 100,000 to 120,000 clones, with 89% found just once. These data come from a study of T cell responses to AZD1222 COVID-19 vaccine. Study-wide results and limits: After the peak T cell response, and only then, were repertoires sampled. Among the donors, most were white British and more were female, and clonal diversity was possibly underestimated. Baseline testing showed seropositivity in only a handful of AZD1222 recipients.

Sample: peripheral blood, taken 28 days after the second AZD1222 dose. The receptor comes from an adult who received the AZD1222 COVID-19 vaccine.

CDR3 sequence reads: CASSILPGGGTDTQYF. The CDR3 nucleotides are TGTGCCAGTAGTATCTTACCAGGGGGGGGCACAGATACGCAGTATTTT. The V call is TRBV19, the J call TRBJ2-3, with D possibly being TRBD1 or TRBD2 (7 bases each). From germline, CDR1 is LNHDA and CDR2 SQIVND (reference sequence). The CDR3 is 16 amino acids. Trimming took 3 bases from V and 1 from J, leaving 14 bases between them.